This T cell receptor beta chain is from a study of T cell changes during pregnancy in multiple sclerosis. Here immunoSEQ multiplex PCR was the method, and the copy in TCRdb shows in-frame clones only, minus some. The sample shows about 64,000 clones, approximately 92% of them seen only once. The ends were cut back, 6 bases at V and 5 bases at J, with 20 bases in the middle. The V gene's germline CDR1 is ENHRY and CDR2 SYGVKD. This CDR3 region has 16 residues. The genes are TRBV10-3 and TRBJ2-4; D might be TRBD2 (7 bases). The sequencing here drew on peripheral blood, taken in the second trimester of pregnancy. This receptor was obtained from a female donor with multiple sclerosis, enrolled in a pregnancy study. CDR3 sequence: CAISGTGGRAENIQYF. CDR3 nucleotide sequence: TGTGCCATCAGCGGCACGGGGGGCAGGGCGGAAAACATTCAGTACTTC.